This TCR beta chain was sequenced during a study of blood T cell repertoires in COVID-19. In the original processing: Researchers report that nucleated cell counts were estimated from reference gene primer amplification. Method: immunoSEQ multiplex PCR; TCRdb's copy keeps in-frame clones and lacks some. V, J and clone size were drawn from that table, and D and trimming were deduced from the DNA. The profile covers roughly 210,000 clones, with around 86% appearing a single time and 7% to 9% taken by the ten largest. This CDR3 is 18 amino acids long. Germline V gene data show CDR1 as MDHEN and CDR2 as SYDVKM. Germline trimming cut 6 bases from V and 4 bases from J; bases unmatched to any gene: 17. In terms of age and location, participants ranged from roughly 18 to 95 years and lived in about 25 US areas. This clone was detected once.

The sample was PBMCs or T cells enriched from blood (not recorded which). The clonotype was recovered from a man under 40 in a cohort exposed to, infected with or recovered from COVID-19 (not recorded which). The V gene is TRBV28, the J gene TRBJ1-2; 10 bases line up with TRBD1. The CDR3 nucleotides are TGTGCCAGCAGGGACCGGGACAGGGGAGAGCAACTCGGCTATGGCTACACCTTC. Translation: CASRDRDRGEQLGYGYTF.